A single sample gave rise to the 31 T cell receptor beta chains below, sequenced in a study of radiotherapy plus CTLA-4 blockade in lung cancer. Here immunoSEQ multiplex PCR was the method, and the copy in TCRdb shows in-frame clones only, minus some. The table has about 72,000 clones, about 80% seen once; the top ten hold about 4%. Sequencing used peripheral blood, obtained from a patient treated with radiotherapy plus ipilimumab. These receptors came from a human donor with non-small cell lung cancer who had a partial response to radiotherapy plus ipilimumab.

V is TRBV30 and J is TRBJ2-3; D is ambiguous. V was cut by 0 bases and J by 0 bases, with 4 bases left in between. Per the germline V gene, CDR1 is GTSNPN and CDR2 is SVGIG (reference sequence). The CDR3 extends over 13 amino acids. CDR3 protein: CAWSVSSTDTQYF. The CDR3 DNA reads as TGTGCCTGGAGTGTTAGCAGCACAGATACGCAGTATTTT.

The rearrangement uses TRBV6-1 and TRBJ2-4; TRBD2 agrees at 15 bases. The V gene end was trimmed by 1 base and the J gene end by 1 base; junction bases not matched to a gene: 2. The germline V gene has CDR1 MNHNS and CDR2 SASEGT. CDR3 length equals 18 residues. The CDR3 DNA reads as TGTGCCAGCAGTGAAGAAGGGACTAGCGGGGGGGCCAAAAACATTCAGTACTTC. It yields the protein CASSEEGTSGGAKNIQYF.

CDR3 bases: TGTGCCAGCAAGGGGCTAGCGGTCTACGAGCAGTACTTC. Its protein product is CASKGLAVYEQYF. The chain employs TRBV28 and TRBJ2-7; TRBD2 aligns across 7 bases. The CDR3 runs 13 residues. V dropped 7 bases and J dropped 3; count of bases not matched to a gene: 6. Looked up from germline, CDR1 is MDHEN and CDR2 is SYDVKM.

This chain connects TRBV5-1 to TRBJ2-3, with 8 bases matching TRBD2. The length of the CDR3 is 15 residues. Germline V gene sequence: CDR1 SGHRS, CDR2 YFSETQ. V was pared by 2 bases and J by 9 bases, with 11 bases of the junction left unmatched. CDR3 sequence: CASSFSGALLDTQYF. CDR3 DNA: TGCGCCAGCAGCTTTAGCGGGGCTCTGTTGGACACGCAGTATTTT.

The J gene is TRBJ2-1, the V gene TRBV7-2; TRBD1 is a possible D gene (7 bases). V was clipped by 3 bases and J by 0 bases, with 12 bases between them. This CDR3 has 16 amino acids. Germline values: CDR1 SGHTA, CDR2 FQGNSA. CDR3 DNA: TGTGCCAGCAGCTTCATGCGGGACAGCTCCTACAATGAGCAGTTCTTC. As protein: CASSFMRDSSYNEQFF.

V gene TRBV30 combines with J gene TRBJ1-2; D is unresolved. The V end lost 3 bases, the J end lost 1 base, and 18 bases lay between the germline ends. The CDR3 length is 16 residues. The V gene's germline CDR1 is GTSNPN and CDR2 SVGIG (reference sequence). CDR3 in DNA: TGTGCCTGGAGAGCCCGCGGGGTCGCCGGTAACTATGGCTACACCTTC. It encodes CAWRARGVAGNYGYTF.

The rearrangement uses TRBV25-1 and TRBJ1-2; 9 bases fit TRBD1. CDR1 is MGHDK, CDR2 SYGVNS, per germline. Trimming at V came to 6 bases and at J to 3 bases, leaving 5 bases not matched to a gene. The CDR3 spans 14 residues. The CDR3 bases are TGTGCCAGCAGGGTACAGGGGGCTGACTATGGCTACACCTTC. Encoded protein: CASRVQGADYGYTF.

Here the CDR3 DNA reads TGTGCCAGCAGCTTAGGGACTAGCGGGATCGGGGAGACCCAGTACTTC. As protein: CASSLGTSGIGETQYF. The chain couples TRBV7-9 to TRBJ2-5; the match to TRBD2 covers 12 bases. In germline, CDR1 is SEHNR, CDR2 FQNEAQ (reference sequence). This CDR3 is built from 16 residues. The V and J ends lost 1 base and 5 bases, in that order; junction bases with no gene match: 5.

This chain links TRBV4-2 with TRBJ1-3; no firm D call. Trimming cost V 0 bases and J 0 bases, with 3 bases left between them. Germline assignment: CDR1 LGHNA and CDR2 YNFKEQ. CDR3 size: 14 residues. The CDR3 DNA is TGTGCCAGCAGCCAAGACTCCTCTGGAAACACCATATATTTT. Protein sequence: CASSQDSSGNTIYF.

V and J are TRBV29-1 and TRBJ2-3; 10 bases match TRBD1. This CDR3 has 14 amino acids. Unmatched junction bases numbered 3, after V lost 6 bases and J lost 0 bases. Germline-derived CDR1 and CDR2 are SQVTM and ANQGSEA. Here the CDR3 reads CSVGTGASTDTQYF. The DNA for the CDR3 is TGCAGCGTCGGGACAGGGGCTAGCACAGATACGCAGTATTTT.

The chain combines TRBV7-3 with TRBJ2-3, with 8 bases fitting TRBD1. CDR1 and CDR2 (germline): SGHTA, FQGTGA. V shed 5 bases, J shed 4 bases, and the junction held 5 bases outside the gene matches. This CDR3 comprises 14 residues. CDR3: CASSPQGDADTQYF. The CDR3 DNA reads TGTGCCAGCAGCCCACAGGGGGACGCAGATACGCAGTATTTT.

This CDR3 reads CASTRLAGVDTQYF. The CDR3, as DNA: TGTGCCAGCACTCGGCTAGCGGGAGTAGATACGCAGTATTTT. The chain joins TRBV6-6 to TRBJ2-3, with 10 bases matching TRBD2. Germline V gene lookup returns CDR1 MNHNY and CDR2 SVGAGI (reference sequence). CDR3 length: 14 amino acids. The J segment lost 5 bases and the V segment lost 7 bases, leaving 6 bases of the junction unmatched.

V usage is TRBV2 and J usage is TRBJ2-5, with D possibly TRBD1 on 6 matching bases. The CDR3 runs 15 residues. Germline lookup yields CDR1 SNHLY and CDR2 FYNNEI. V gave up 3 bases and J gave up 5 bases, with 16 bases separating them. CDR3 in amino acids: CASSDEAGVGETQYF. CDR3 in DNA: TGTGCCAGCAGTGATGAAGCAGGGGTTGGGGAGACCCAGTACTTC. Drawing the rest from reference TRBV2 and TRBJ2-5, the complete variable domain is EPEVTQTPSHQVTQMGQEVILRCVPISNHLYFYWYRQILGQKVEFLVSFYNNEISEKSEIFDDQFSVERPDGSNFTLKIRSTKLEDSAMYFCASSDEAGVGETQYFGPGTRLLVL.

This rearrangement joins TRBV28 to TRBJ2-7, with TRBD2 identical over 8 bases. Germline V lookup: CDR1 MDHEN, CDR2 SYDVKM. V trimming: 3 bases; J trimming: 5 bases; junction bases outside the gene matches: 0. The CDR3 has 12 residues. The CDR3 here is CASSFGGDEQYF. The CDR3 nucleotides are TGTGCCAGCAGTTTCGGGGGGGACGAGCAGTACTTC.

The chain has TRBV7-9 and TRBJ2-2; 9 bases agree with TRBD1. The CDR3 is made up of 16 amino acids. Germline lookup yields CDR1 SEHNR and CDR2 FQNEAQ (reference sequence). V was clipped by 1 base and J by 5 bases; unmatched bases: 5. In nucleotides, the CDR3 is TGTGCCAGCAGCTTAGTCCGGGACAGGGATACCGGGGAGCTGTTTTTT. Translated, it gives CASSLVRDRDTGELFF.

This clone appeared a few times. The chain uses TRBV6-1 and TRBJ2-3; possibly TRBD2 for D (6 bases). The CDR3 has 14 residues. Germline V lookup: CDR1 MNHNS, CDR2 SASEGT. V lost 4 bases and J lost 4, with 12 bases in between. DNA of the CDR3: TGTGCCAGCAGTGGGGGGGTAGCAGCAGATACGCAGTATTTT. It translates to CASSGGVAADTQYF.

This rearrangement joins TRBV5-1 to TRBJ2-7; TRBD1 might be the D (6 bases). The CDR3 runs to 15 residues. Trimming pared 6 bases from V and 3 bases from J, leaving 19 bases between. Germline V gives CDR1 SGHRS, CDR2 YFSETQ. The CDR3 region is CASTRETGRLYEQYF. CDR3 bases: TGCGCCAGCACAAGGGAGACAGGAAGGCTCTACGAGCAGTACTTC.

The chain has TRBV6-6 and TRBJ2-7; D might be TRBD1 (6 bases). The length of the CDR3 is 15 residues. The V gene's germline CDR1 is MNHNY and CDR2 SVGAGI (reference sequence). The V gene lost 2 bases and the J gene lost 0 bases, with 11 bases spanning the gap. The CDR3 loop reads CASSYGGSSSYEQYF. CDR3 DNA: TGTGCCAGCAGTTACGGGGGCTCCAGCTCCTACGAGCAGTACTTC.

This chain joins TRBV28 and TRBJ2-3, with D possibly matching TRBD1 (7 bases). CDR3 size: 15 residues. V dropped 3 bases and J dropped 3 bases, with 13 bases sitting between them. CDR1 is MDHEN, CDR2 SYDVKM, per germline. CDR3: CASSFRGAGTDTQYF. Written as DNA, the CDR3 is TGTGCCAGCAGTTTCAGGGGGGCCGGGACAGATACGCAGTATTTT.

The chain is built from TRBV5-1 and TRBJ1-6, with D hard to call. With 5 bases removed from V and 1 base from J, the gap between germline ends came to 7 bases. Germline V lookup: CDR1 SGHRS, CDR2 YFSETQ. This CDR3 region has 14 residues. The DNA of the CDR3 is TGCGCCAGCAGGGTGGCTTCCTATAATTCACCCCTCCACTTT. Translation gives CASRVASYNSPLHF.

A few counts support this clone. The gene calls are TRBV7-9 and TRBJ2-7, with 9 bases aligning to TRBD2. J was trimmed by 3 bases and V by 5 bases; bases with no gene match: 5. This CDR3 contains 14 residues. Germline V gene lookup returns CDR1 SEHNR and CDR2 FQNEAQ (reference sequence). The CDR3 region is CASSHQREVYEQYF. For the CDR3, the DNA is TGTGCCAGCAGCCACCAGCGGGAGGTCTACGAGCAGTACTTC.

This rearrangement joins TRBV11-1 to TRBJ1-1, with D possibly matching TRBD1 (6 bases). The length of the CDR3 is 13 residues. The germline V gene has CDR1 SGHAT and CDR2 FQDESV (reference sequence). Trimming left V 6 bases short and J 11 bases short, with 19 bases between. The DNA of the CDR3 is TGTGCCAGCAGTGAACAGGGAGGGAGTCCGGCTTTCTTT. The encoded protein is CASSEQGGSPAFF.

Only one count was recorded for this clone. The CDR3 DNA reads as TGTGCCAGCCGGGGGGGGACTCGCCGAGCTTTCTTT. Translating it yields CASRGGTRRAFF. This chain joins TRBV28 and TRBJ1-1, with a tentative D call TRBD1 (5 bases). CDR1 and CDR2 (germline): MDHEN, SYDVKM. CDR3 length: 12 residues. V dropped 8 bases and J dropped 10 bases, with 17 bases sitting between them.

The rearrangement links TRBV10-3 to TRBJ1-2, with 7 positions matching TRBD1. This CDR3 spans 12 amino acids. The V gene's germline CDR1 is ENHRY and CDR2 SYGVKD. V lost 7 bases, J lost 3 bases, and 2 bases stayed unmatched. The DNA of the CDR3 is TGTGCCATCACCCAGGGGGACTATGGCTACACCTTC. Its translation is CAITQGDYGYTF.

The CDR3 nucleotides are TGTGCCAGCAGCTTAGACGGGACAGGGTGGGATGGCTACACCTTC. Its translation: CASSLDGTGWDGYTF. V gene TRBV7-8 combines with J gene TRBJ1-2; 9 bases fit TRBD1. In germline, CDR1 is SGHVS, CDR2 FQNEAQ. This CDR3 comprises 15 residues. V shed 1 base and J 6 bases; nucleotides not matched to a gene: 6. Full variable domain (missing parts from reference TRBV7-8 and TRBJ1-2): GAGVSQSPRYKVAKRGQDVALRCDPISGHVSLFWYQQALGQGPEFLTYFQNEAQLDKSGLPSDRFFAERPEGSVSTLKIQRTQQEDSAVYLCASSLDGTGWDGYTFGSGTRLTVV.

The chain employs TRBV10-2 and TRBJ2-3; 9 bases align to TRBD2. Germline assignment: CDR1 WSHSY and CDR2 SAAADI. The length of the CDR3 is 14 residues. V trimming: 5 bases; J trimming: 3 bases; junction bases outside the gene matches: 3. As DNA, the CDR3 is TGCGCCAGCAGTTCTAGCGGGATTACAGATACGCAGTATTTT. Protein product: CASSSSGITDTQYF.

The genes are TRBV4-1 and TRBJ2-5; 7 positions agree with TRBD1. Germline-derived CDR1 and CDR2 are MGHRA and YSYEKL. Unmatched junction bases numbered 8, after V lost 3 bases and J lost 4 bases. This CDR3 spans 15 amino acids. This CDR3 reads CASSHVTGVRETQYF. In DNA form, the CDR3 reads TGCGCCAGCAGCCACGTAACAGGGGTAAGAGAGACCCAGTACTTC.

This chain connects TRBV2 to TRBJ1-4, with 9 bases identical to TRBD1. CDR3 size: 15 residues. The germline V gene has CDR1 SNHLY and CDR2 FYNNEI. V shed 6 bases, J shed 2 bases, and the junction held 4 bases outside the gene matches. This chain's CDR3 is CASRGTGRTNEKLFF. The CDR3 DNA reads as TGTGCCAGCAGAGGGACAGGGAGGACTAATGAAAAACTGTTTTTT. The entire variable domain, with the rest obtained from reference TRBV2 and TRBJ1-4, is as follows: EPEVTQTPSHQVTQMGQEVILRCVPISNHLYFYWYRQILGQKVEFLVSFYNNEISEKSEIFDDQFSVERPDGSNFTLKIRSTKLEDSAMYFCASRGTGRTNEKLFFGSGTQLSVL.

V gene TRBV29-1 combines with J gene TRBJ1-2; D may be TRBD1 (5 bases). This CDR3 is built from 13 residues. The germline CDR1 and CDR2 sequences are SQVTM and ANQGSEA. Trimming removed 5 bases from V and 3 bases from J, with 13 bases in between. CDR3 DNA sequence: TGCAGCGTTTCTACAGGAAACCACTATGGCTACACCTTC. It encodes CSVSTGNHYGYTF.

This sequence joins TRBV28 and TRBJ2-1; D uncertain. The germline gives CDR1 MDHEN, CDR2 SYDVKM. The CDR3 runs to 14 residues. The V gene lost 5 bases and the J gene lost 3 bases, with 11 bases spanning the gap. The CDR3 loop reads CASSSPTRYNEQFF. For the CDR3, the DNA is TGTGCCAGCAGTAGCCCGACTCGCTACAATGAGCAGTTCTTC.

The genes are TRBV7-7 and TRBJ2-5; tentatively, D is TRBD2 (5 bases). The V and J ends lost 2 bases and 3 bases respectively, with 13 bases between them. Germline values: CDR1 SSHAT, CDR2 FNYEAQ (reference sequence). The CDR3 loop spans 15 amino acids. The CDR3 DNA sequence: TGTGCCAGCAGCTTACGACGGGCCGGGGAAGAGACCCAGTACTTC. Translation gives CASSLRRAGEETQYF.